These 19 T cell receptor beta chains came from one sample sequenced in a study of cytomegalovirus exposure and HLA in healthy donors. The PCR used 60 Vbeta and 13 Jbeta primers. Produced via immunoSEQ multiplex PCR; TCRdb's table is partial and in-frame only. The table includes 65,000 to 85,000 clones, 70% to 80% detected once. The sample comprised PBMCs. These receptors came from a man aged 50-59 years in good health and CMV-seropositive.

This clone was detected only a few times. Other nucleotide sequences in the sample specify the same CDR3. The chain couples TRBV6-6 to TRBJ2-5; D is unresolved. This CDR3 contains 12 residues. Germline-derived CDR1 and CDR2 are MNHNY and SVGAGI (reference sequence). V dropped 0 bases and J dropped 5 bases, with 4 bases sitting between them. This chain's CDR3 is CASSYSRETQYF. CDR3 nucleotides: TGTGCCAGCAGTTACTCCAGGGAGACCCAGTACTTC.

This CDR3 reads CASSPPALAGGQAQYF. In DNA form, the CDR3 reads TGTGCCAGCTCACCACCGGCCCTAGCGGGAGGGCAGGCGCAGTATTTT. This chain connects TRBV18 to TRBJ2-3, with TRBD2 identical over 12 bases. Germline CDR1 reads KGHSH; CDR2 reads LQKENI. The CDR3 runs 16 residues. After removal of 0 bases from V and 10 bases from J, the junction contained 8 bases not matched to a gene.

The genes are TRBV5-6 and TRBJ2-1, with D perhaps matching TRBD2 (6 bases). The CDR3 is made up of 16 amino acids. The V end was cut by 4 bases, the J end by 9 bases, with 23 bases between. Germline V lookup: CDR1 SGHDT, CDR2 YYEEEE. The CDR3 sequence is CASSPPGVGVVGEQFF. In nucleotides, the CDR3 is TGTGCCAGCAGCCCCCCGGGGGTAGGAGTAGTTGGTGAGCAGTTCTTC.

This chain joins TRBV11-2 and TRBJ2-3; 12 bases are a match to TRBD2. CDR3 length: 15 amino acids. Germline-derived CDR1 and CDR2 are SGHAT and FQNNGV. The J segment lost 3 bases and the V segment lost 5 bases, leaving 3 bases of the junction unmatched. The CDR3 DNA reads TGTGCCAGCAGCCCTAGCGGGAGGGTGACAGATACGCAGTATTTT. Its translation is CASSPSGRVTDTQYF.

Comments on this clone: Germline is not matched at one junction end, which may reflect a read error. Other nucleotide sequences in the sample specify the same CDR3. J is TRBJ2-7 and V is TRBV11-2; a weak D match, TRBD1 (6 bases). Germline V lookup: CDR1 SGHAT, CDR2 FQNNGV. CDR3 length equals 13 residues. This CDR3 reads CASSQQGPYEQYF. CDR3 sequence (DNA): TGCGCCAGCAGCCAACAGGGACCCTACGAGCAGTACTTC.

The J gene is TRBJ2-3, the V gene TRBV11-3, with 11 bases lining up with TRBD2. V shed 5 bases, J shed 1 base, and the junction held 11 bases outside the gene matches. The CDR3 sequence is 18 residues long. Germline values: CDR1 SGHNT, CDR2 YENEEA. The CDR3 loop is CASSDTMGLADRTDTQYF. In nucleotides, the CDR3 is TGTGCCAGCAGCGATACTATGGGACTAGCGGACCGCACAGATACGCAGTATTTT.

The CDR3 here is CASGHPQYEDTIYF. The CDR3 DNA is TGTGCTAGTGGTCACCCTCAGTATGAGGACACCATATATTTT. The chain carries TRBV12-5 and TRBJ1-3; D unclear. Trimming left V 5 bases short and J 8 bases short, with 16 bases between. Germline CDR1 reads LGHNT; CDR2 reads FRNRAP. The CDR3 is 14 amino acids.

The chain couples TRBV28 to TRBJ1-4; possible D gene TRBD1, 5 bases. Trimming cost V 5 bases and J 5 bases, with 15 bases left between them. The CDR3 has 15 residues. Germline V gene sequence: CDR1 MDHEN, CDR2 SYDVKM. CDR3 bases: TGTGCCAGCAGTCCCCTTGGCAGGGAAAATGAAAAACTGTTTTTT. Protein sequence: CASSPLGRENEKLFF.

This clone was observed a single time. CDR3 sequence (DNA): TGTGCCAGCAGTTCCCTCACAGATTACGAGCAGTACTTC. Translated: CASSSLTDYEQYF. The V gene is TRBV6-5, the J gene TRBJ2-7; D not resolved. Per the germline V gene, CDR1 is MNHEY and CDR2 is SVGAGI. This CDR3 is built from 13 residues. Trimming pared 4 bases from V and 4 bases from J, leaving 11 bases between.

The CDR3 sequence is CASSLDTSMNEQFF. In DNA form, the CDR3 reads TGTGCCAGCAGCTTAGATACTAGTATGAATGAGCAGTTCTTC. This rearrangement joins TRBV7-2 to TRBJ2-1; D possibly corresponds to TRBD2 (5 bases). Germline CDR1 is SGHTA and CDR2 is FQGNSA. The CDR3 has 14 residues. Trimming took off 1 base at V and 7 bases at J, with 11 bases between the two ends.

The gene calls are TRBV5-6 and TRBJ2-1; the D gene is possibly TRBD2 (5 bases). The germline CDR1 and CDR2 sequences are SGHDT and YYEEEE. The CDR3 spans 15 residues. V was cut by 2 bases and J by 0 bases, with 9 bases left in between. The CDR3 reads CASSFSSTSYNEQFF. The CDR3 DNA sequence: TGTGCCAGCAGCTTTTCTAGCACCTCCTACAATGAGCAGTTCTTC.

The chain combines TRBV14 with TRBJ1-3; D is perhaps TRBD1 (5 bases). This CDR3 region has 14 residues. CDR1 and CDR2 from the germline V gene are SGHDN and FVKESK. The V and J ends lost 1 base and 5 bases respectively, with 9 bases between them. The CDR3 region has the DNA TGTGCCAGCAGCCAAGGGGACTCGAGAAACACCATATATTTT. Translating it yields CASSQGDSRNTIYF.

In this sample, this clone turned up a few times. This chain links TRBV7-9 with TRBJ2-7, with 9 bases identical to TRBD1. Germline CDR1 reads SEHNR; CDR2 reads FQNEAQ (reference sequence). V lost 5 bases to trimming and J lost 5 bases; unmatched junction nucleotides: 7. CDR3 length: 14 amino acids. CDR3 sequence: CASSPGQGINEQYF. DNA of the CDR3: TGTGCCAGCAGCCCCGGACAGGGGATAAACGAGCAGTACTTC.

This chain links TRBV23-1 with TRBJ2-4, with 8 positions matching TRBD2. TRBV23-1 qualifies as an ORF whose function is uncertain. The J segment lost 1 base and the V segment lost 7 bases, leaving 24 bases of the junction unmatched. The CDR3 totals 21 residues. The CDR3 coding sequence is TGCGCCAGCACCGGTAGGAGCTTCGGACTAGCTGGGGCATCGGCCAAAAACATTCAGTACTTC. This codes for CASTGRSFGLAGASAKNIQYF.

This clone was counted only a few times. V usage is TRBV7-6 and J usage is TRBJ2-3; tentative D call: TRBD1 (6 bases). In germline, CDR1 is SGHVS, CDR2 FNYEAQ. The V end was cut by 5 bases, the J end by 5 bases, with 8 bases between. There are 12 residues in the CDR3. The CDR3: CASSAGVDTQYF. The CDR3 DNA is TGTGCCAGCAGCGCAGGGGTAGATACGCAGTATTTT.

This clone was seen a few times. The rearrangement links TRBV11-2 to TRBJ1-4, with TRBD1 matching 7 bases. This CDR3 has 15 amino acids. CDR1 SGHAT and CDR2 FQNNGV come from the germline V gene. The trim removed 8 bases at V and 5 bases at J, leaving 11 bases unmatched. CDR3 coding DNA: TGTGCCAGCTCCCAAGAGGGGACAGCGAATGAAAAACTGTTTTTT. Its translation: CASSQEGTANEKLFF.

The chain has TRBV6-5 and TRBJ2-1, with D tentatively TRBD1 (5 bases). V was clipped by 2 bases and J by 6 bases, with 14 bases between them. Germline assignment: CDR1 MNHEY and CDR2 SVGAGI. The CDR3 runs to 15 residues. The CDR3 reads CASSYGRDRINEQFF. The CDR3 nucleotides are TGTGCCAGCAGTTACGGCAGGGATAGGATCAATGAGCAGTTCTTC.

The CDR3 DNA reads TGTGCCAGCTCACTGACTAGCGCGGTCAGCACAGATACGCAGTATTTT. Its translation is CASSLTSAVSTDTQYF. The genes are TRBV18 and TRBJ2-3, with 8 bases matching TRBD2. V gave up 4 bases and J gave up 0 bases; unmatched junction bases: 6. The CDR3 totals 16 residues. Looked up from germline, CDR1 is KGHSH and CDR2 is LQKENI.

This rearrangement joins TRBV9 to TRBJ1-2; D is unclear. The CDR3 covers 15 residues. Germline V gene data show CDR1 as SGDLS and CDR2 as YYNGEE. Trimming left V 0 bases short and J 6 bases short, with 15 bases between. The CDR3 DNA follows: TGTGCCAGCAGCGTAGGCGGGAATTCGTACAATGGCTACACCTTC. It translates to CASSVGGNSYNGYTF. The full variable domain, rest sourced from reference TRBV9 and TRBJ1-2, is DSGVTQTPKHLITATGQRVTLRCSPRSGDLSVYWYQQSLDQGLQFLIQYYNGEERAKGNILERFSAQQFPDLHSELNLSSLELGDSALYFCASSVGGNSYNGYTFGSGTRLTVV.